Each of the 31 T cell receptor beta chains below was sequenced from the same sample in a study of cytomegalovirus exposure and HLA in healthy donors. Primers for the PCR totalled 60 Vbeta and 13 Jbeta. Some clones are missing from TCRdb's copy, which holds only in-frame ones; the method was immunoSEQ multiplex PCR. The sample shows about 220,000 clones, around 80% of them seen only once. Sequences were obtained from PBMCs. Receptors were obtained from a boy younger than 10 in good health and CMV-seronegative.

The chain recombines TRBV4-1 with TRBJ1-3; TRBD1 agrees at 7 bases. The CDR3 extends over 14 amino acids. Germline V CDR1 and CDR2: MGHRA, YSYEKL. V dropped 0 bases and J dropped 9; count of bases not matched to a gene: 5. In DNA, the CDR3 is TGCGCCAGCAGCCAAGAGCAGGGGGTGGGCACCATATATTTT. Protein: CASSQEQGVGTIYF.

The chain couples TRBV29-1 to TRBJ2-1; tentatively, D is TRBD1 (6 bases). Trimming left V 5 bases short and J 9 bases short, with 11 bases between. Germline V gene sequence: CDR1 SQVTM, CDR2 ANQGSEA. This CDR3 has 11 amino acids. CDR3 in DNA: TGCAGCGTTCTCAGGGGAAGTGAGCAGTTCTTC. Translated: CSVLRGSEQFF.

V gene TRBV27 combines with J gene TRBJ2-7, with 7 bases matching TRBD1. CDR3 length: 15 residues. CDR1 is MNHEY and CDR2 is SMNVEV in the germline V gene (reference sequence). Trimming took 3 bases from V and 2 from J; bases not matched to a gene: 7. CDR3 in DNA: TGTGCCAGCAGTTTTTCCGGGACAGAGACCTACGAGCAGTACTTC. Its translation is CASSFSGTETYEQYF.

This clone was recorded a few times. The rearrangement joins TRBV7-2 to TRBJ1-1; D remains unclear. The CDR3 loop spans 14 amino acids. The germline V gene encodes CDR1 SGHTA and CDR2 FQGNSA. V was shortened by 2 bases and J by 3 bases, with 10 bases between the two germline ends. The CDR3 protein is CASSLLGPDTEAFF. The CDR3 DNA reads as TGTGCCAGCAGCTTATTGGGCCCGGACACTGAAGCTTTCTTT.

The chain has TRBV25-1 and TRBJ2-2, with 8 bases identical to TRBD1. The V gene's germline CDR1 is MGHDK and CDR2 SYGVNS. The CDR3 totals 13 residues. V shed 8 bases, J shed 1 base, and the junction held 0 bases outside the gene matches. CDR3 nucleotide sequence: TGTGCCAGCGGACAGGGGAACACCGGGGAGCTGTTTTTT. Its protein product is CASGQGNTGELFF.

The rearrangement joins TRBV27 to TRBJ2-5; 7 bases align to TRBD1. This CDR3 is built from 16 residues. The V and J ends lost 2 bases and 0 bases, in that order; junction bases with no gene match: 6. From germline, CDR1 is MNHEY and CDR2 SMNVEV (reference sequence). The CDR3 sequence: CASSLIARGHQETQYF. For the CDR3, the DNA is TGTGCCAGCAGTTTAATAGCTAGGGGGCACCAAGAGACCCAGTACTTC.

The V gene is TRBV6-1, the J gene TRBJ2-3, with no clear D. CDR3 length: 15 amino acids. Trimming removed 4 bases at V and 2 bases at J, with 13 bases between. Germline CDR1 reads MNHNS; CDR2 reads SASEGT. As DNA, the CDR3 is TGTGCCAGCAGTGGTAATGCAGGCGACACAGATACGCAGTATTTT. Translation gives CASSGNAGDTDTQYF.

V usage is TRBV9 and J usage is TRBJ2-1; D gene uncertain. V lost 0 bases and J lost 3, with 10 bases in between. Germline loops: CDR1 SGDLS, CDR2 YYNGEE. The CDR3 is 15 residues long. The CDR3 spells CASSVAPTGYNEQFF. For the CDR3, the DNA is TGTGCCAGCAGCGTAGCCCCGACTGGCTACAATGAGCAGTTCTTC.

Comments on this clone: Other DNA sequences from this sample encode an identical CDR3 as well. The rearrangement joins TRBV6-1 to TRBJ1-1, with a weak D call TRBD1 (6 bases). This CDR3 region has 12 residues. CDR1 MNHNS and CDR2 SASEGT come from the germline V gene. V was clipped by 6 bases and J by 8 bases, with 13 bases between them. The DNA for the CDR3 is TGTGCCAGCAGCGTACAGGGAACCGAAGCTTTCTTT. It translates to CASSVQGTEAFF.

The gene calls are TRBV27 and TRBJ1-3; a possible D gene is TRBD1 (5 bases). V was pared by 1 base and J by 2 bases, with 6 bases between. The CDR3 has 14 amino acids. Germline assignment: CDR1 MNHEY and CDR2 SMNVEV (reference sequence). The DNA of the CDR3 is TGTGCCAGCAGTTTATTGGGGCCTGGAAACACCATATATTTT. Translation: CASSLLGPGNTIYF.

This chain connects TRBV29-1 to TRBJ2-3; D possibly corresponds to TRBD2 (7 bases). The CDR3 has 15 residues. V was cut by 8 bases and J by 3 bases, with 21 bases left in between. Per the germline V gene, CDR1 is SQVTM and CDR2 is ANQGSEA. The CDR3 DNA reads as TGCAGCTCCCGGAGGGGGGCGGGAGTTACAGATACGCAGTATTTT. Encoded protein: CSSRRGAGVTDTQYF.

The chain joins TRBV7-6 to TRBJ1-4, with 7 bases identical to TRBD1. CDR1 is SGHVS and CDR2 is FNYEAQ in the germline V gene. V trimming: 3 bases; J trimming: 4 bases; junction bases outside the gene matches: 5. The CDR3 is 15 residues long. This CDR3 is CASSLDRQGNEKLFF. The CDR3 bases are TGTGCCAGCAGCTTGGATAGACAGGGTAATGAAAAACTGTTTTTT. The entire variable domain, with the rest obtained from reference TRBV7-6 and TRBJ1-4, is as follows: GAGVSQSPRYKVTKRGQDVALRCDPISGHVSLYWYRQALGQGPEFLTYFNYEAQQDKSGLPNDRFSAERPEGSISTLTIQRTEQRDSAMYRCASSLDRQGNEKLFFGSGTQLSVL.

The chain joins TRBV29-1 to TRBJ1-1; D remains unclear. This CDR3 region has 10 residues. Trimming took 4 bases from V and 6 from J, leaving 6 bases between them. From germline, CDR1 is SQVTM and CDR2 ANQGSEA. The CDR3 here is CSVGLAEAFF. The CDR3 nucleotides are TGCAGCGTTGGGCTGGCTGAAGCTTTCTTT. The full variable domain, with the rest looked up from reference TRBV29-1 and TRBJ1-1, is SAVISQKPSRDICQRGTSLTIQCQVDSQVTMMFWYRQQPGQSLTLIATANQGSEATYESGFVIDKFPISRPNLTFSTLTVSNMSPEDSSIYLCSVGLAEAFFGQGTRLTVV.

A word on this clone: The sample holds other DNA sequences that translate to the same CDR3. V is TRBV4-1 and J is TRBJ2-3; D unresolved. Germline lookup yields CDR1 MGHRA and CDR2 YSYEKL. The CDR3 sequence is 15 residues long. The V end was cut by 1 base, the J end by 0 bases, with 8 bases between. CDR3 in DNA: TGCGCCAGCAGCCAAGTTGGCCTTAGCACAGATACGCAGTATTTT. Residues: CASSQVGLSTDTQYF.

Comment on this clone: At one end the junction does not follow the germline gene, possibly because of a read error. In nucleotides, the CDR3 is TGTGCCAGCGGTTTAACAGGCAGGGGCGACGAGCAGTACTTC. Its protein is CASGLTGRGDEQYF. V is TRBV27 and J is TRBJ2-7; weak D call: TRBD1 (6 bases). In germline, CDR1 is MNHEY, CDR2 SMNVEV (reference sequence). The CDR3 consists of 14 residues.

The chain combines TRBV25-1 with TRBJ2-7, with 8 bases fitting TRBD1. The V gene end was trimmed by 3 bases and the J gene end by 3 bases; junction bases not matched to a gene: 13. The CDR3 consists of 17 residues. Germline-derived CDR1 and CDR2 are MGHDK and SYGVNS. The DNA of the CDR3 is TGTGCCAGCAGTGAGACCTCCGGGACAGGAAGTTTCTACGAGCAGTACTTC. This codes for CASSETSGTGSFYEQYF.

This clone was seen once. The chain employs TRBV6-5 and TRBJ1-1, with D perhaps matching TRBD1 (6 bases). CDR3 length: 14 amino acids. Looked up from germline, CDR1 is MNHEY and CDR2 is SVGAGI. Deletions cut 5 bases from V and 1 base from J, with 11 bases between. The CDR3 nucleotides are TGTGCCAGCAGTGGGACACCTAAGAACACTGAAGCTTTCTTT. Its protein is CASSGTPKNTEAFF.

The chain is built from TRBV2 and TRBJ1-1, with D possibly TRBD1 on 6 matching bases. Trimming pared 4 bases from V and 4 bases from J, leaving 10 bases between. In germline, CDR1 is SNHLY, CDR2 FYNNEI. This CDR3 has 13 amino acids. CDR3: CASSGQVVTEAFF. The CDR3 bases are TGTGCCAGCAGTGGACAGGTAGTCACTGAAGCTTTCTTT. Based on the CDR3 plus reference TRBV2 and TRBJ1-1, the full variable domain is EPEVTQTPSHQVTQMGQEVILRCVPISNHLYFYWYRQILGQKVEFLVSFYNNEISEKSEIFDDQFSVERPDGSNFTLKIRSTKLEDSAMYFCASSGQVVTEAFFGQGTRLTVV.

CDR3 sequence reads: CASISTGAEETQYF. DNA for the CDR3: TGTGCCAGCATATCGACAGGGGCGGAGGAGACCCAGTACTTC. This sequence joins TRBV6-6 and TRBJ2-5; 8 bases line up with TRBD1. This CDR3 region has 14 residues. The trim removed 7 bases at V and 5 bases at J, leaving 9 bases unmatched. The germline V gene encodes CDR1 MNHNY and CDR2 SVGAGI (reference sequence).

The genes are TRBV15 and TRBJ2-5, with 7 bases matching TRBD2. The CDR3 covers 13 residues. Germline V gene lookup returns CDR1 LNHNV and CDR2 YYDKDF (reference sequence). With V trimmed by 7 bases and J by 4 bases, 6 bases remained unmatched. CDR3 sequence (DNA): TGTGCCACCATGACAGCGGGAAGAGAGACCCAGTACTTC. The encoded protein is CATMTAGRETQYF.

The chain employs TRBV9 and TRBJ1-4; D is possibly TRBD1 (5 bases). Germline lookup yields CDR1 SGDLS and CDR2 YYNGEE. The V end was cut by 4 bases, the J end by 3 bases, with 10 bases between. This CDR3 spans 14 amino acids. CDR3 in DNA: TGTGCCAGCAGCTCAGGGTCCCCTAATGAAAAACTGTTTTTT. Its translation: CASSSGSPNEKLFF.

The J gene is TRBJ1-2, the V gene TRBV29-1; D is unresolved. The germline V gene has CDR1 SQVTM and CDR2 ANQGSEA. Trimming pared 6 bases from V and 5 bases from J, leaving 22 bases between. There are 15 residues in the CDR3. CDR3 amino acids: CSVTLLVGDYYGYTF. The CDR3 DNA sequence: TGCAGCGTCACCCTACTAGTCGGAGATTATTATGGCTACACCTTC. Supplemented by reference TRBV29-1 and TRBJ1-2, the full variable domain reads SAVISQKPSRDICQRGTSLTIQCQVDSQVTMMFWYRQQPGQSLTLIATANQGSEATYESGFVIDKFPISRPNLTFSTLTVSNMSPEDSSIYLCSVTLLVGDYYGYTFGSGTRLTVV.

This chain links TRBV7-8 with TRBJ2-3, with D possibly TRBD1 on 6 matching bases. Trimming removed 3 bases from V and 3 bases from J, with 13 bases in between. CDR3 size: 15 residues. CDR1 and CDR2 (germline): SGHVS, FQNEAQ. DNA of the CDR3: TGTGCCAGCAGCTTTACAGGGTACCCTACAGATACGCAGTATTTT. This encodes CASSFTGYPTDTQYF.

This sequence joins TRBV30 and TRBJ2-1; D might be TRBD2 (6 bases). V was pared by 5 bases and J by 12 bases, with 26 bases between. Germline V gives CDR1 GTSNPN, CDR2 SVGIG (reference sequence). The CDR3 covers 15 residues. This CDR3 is CAWEQRGTAFSGQFF. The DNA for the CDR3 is TGTGCCTGGGAGCAGCGCGGGACGGCCTTCTCGGGGCAGTTCTTC.

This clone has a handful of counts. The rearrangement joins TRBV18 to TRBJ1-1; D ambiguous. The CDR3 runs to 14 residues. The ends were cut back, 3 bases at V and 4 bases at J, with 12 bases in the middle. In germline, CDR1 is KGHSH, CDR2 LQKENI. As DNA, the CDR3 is TGTGCCAGCTCACCTGTCCCGCGGAGCACTGAAGCTTTCTTT. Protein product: CASSPVPRSTEAFF.

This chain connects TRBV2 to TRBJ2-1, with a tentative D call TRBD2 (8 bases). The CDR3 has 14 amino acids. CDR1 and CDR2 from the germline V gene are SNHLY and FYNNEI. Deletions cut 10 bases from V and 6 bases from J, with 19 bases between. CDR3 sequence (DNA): TGTGCCACCCAGCGGGGGACAGTGGGCAATGAGCAGTTCTTC. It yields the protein CATQRGTVGNEQFF.

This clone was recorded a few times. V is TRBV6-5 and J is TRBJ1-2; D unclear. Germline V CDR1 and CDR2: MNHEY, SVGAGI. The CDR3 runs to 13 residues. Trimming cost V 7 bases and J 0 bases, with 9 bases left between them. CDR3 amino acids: CASTTAANYGYTF. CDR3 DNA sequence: TGTGCCAGCACAACCGCAGCTAACTATGGCTACACCTTC.

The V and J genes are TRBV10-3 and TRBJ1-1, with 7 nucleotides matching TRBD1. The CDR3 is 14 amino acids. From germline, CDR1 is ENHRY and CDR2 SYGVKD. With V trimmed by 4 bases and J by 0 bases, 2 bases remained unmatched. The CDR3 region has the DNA TGTGCCATCAGTGGGGGACAGCTGAACACTGAAGCTTTCTTT. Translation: CAISGGQLNTEAFF.

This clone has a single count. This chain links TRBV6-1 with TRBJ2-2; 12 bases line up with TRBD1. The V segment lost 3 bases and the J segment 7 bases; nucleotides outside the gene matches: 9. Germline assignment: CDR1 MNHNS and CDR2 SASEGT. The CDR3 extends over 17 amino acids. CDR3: CASSDAGQGAYGGELFF. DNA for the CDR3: TGTGCCAGCAGTGACGCGGGACAGGGGGCTTATGGCGGGGAGCTGTTTTTT.

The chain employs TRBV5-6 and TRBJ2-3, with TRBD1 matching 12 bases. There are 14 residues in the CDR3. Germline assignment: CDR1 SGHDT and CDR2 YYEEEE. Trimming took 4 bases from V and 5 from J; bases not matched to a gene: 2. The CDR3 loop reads CASSGTGGEDTQYF. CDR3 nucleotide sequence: TGTGCCAGCAGCGGGACAGGGGGCGAAGATACGCAGTATTTT. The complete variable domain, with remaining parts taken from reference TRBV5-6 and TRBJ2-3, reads DAGVTQSPTHLIKTRGQQVTLRCSPKSGHDTVSWYQQALGQGPQFIFQYYEEEERQRGNFPDRFSGHQFPNYSSELNVNALLLGDSALYLCASSGTGGEDTQYFGPGTRLTVL.

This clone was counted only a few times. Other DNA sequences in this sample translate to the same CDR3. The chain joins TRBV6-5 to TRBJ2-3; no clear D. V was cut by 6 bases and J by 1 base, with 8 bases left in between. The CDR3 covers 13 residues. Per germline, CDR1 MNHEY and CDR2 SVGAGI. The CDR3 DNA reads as TGTGCCAGCAGCCCTCCGGGCACAGATACGCAGTATTTT. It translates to CASSPPGTDTQYF.